This T cell receptor (beta chain) is from a study of persistence of HIV-infected CD4 T cells. This was the immunoSEQ version 4 assay in survey mode. Sequenced by immunoSEQ multiplex PCR; TCRdb stores in-frame clones only, minus some. This sample has about 40,000 clones, with more than 70% found just once. The stimulus was an HIV-1 Gag 15-mer peptide pool, 0.85 to 1 ug/peptide/mL. CD40L/CD69 double-negative CD45RO-high memory CD4+ T cells were collected. With respect to this clone: No antigen is known for it.

The specimen was cultured CD4+ T cells from PBMCs, collected from a patient who received antiretroviral therapy. The TCR was taken from an adult with HIV. The donor label of this sample is uncertain.

The CDR3: CSASPGGDYGYTF. CDR3 sequence (DNA): TGCAGTGCTAGTCCAGGGGGGGACTATGGCTACACCTTC. This rearrangement joins TRBV20-1 to TRBJ1-2, with 7 bases matching TRBD1. The length of the CDR3 is 13 residues. Germline-derived CDR1 and CDR2 are DFQATT and SNEGSKA (reference sequence). Trimming cost V 3 bases and J 3 bases; bases outside gene matches: 4.